This entry is about one T cell receptor (beta chain). Germline CDR1 GTSNPN, CDR2 SVGIG (reference sequence). V was pared by 3 bases and J by 5 bases, with 16 bases between. This CDR3 region has 14 residues. This entry comes from a study of blood T cell repertoires in COVID-19. Study summary: The origin of the acute and convalescent COVID-19 samples was the United States, Italy and Spain. PBMCs, B-cell-depleted T cells, or T cells were the source of the cDNA or gDNA that made up the material.

Seattle's enrolled individuals joined amid active infection and were then monitored longitudinally. Study processing details: From reference gene primer amplification, estimates of nucleated cell counts were derived. Sequencing was performed with immunoSEQ multiplex PCR; in TCRdb, only in-frame clones are kept and a portion is missing. For V, J and clone size, that table is used; D and trimming come from the DNA. The sample contains nearly 95,000 clones, around two thirds of which appear only once. The chain carries TRBV30 and TRBJ2-5, with a weak D call TRBD1 (6 bases). Source material: peripheral blood. This TCR was sampled from a man between 65 and 79 years old with COVID-19, enrolled during active disease. The CDR3 is CAWSRGQWTETQYF. CDR3 nucleotides: TGTGCCTGGAGCAGGGGCCAGTGGACGGAGACCCAGTACTTC.